Following are 10 T cell receptor beta chains from one sample sequenced in a study of cytomegalovirus exposure and HLA in healthy donors. The PCR made use of 60 Vbeta and 13 Jbeta primers. Data came from immunoSEQ multiplex PCR; TCRdb stores just in-frame clones and leaves some out. Among 90,000 to 130,000 clones listed, 70% were seen once. Sequenced input: PBMCs. All receptors derive from a man between 25 and 39 years old in good health and CMV-seropositive.

This chain uses TRBV18 with TRBJ2-3, with D tentatively TRBD2 (7 bases). V shed 3 bases and J shed 2 bases, with 21 bases lying between them. From germline, CDR1 is KGHSH and CDR2 LQKENI. The CDR3 sequence is 18 residues long. The DNA of the CDR3 is TGTGCCAGCTCACCTCCAGCAGGACGGGGGGCTGACACAGATACGCAGTATTTT. It codes for CASSPPAGRGADTDTQYF.

The V call is TRBV27, the J call TRBJ2-2; TRBD1 agrees at 7 bases. After removal of 9 bases from V and 3 bases from J, the junction contained 7 bases not matched to a gene. Germline values: CDR1 MNHEY, CDR2 SMNVEV (reference sequence). This CDR3 has 14 residues. The CDR3 loop reads CARMDRPDTGELFF. Written as DNA, the CDR3 is TGTGCCAGAATGGACAGGCCGGACACCGGGGAGCTGTTTTTT.

This clone ranks as medium-sized. The chain carries TRBV6-6 and TRBJ1-6; D gene ambiguous. Trimming cost V 0 bases and J 7 bases, with 7 bases left between them. The CDR3 covers 14 residues. The V gene's germline CDR1 is MNHNY and CDR2 SVGAGI (reference sequence). CDR3 DNA: TGTGCCAGCAGTTACTCTAGCACCAATTCACCCCTCCACTTT. Encoded protein: CASSYSSTNSPLHF.

This sequence joins TRBV7-9 and TRBJ1-5, with 7 bases that match TRBD1. J lost 0 bases, V lost 6 bases, and 11 bases had no gene match. This CDR3 region has 17 residues. Germline V gene data show CDR1 as SEHNR and CDR2 as FQNEAQ (reference sequence). CDR3 DNA: TGTGCCAGCAGTCACACCCCCACAGGGGATAGCAATCAGCCCCAGCATTTT. Its protein product is CASSHTPTGDSNQPQHF.

This clone has more than one count but fewer than ten. This rearrangement joins TRBV27 to TRBJ2-3; the match to TRBD2 covers 9 bases. There are 20 residues in the CDR3. Germline V lookup: CDR1 MNHEY, CDR2 SMNVEV (reference sequence). J gave up 1 base and V 2 bases, and 16 bases lay outside the gene matches. The CDR3 loop is CASSLLMPQRGVSGTDTQYF. The CDR3 DNA is TGTGCCAGCAGTTTACTCATGCCCCAGCGGGGGGTTAGCGGCACAGATACGCAGTATTTT.

Here the CDR3 reads CASSLFRGVTEAFF. CDR3 nucleotides: TGTGCCAGCAGTTTATTCAGGGGAGTCACTGAAGCTTTCTTT. The chain joins TRBV27 to TRBJ1-1; D possibly corresponds to TRBD1 (6 bases). The CDR3 sequence is 14 residues long. V lost 1 base, J lost 4 bases, and 10 bases lay in between. Germline V gene lookup returns CDR1 MNHEY and CDR2 SMNVEV (reference sequence).

The chain uses TRBV11-3 and TRBJ2-1; D is possibly TRBD2 (6 bases). V was trimmed by 6 bases and J by 5 bases, leaving 11 bases between them. This CDR3 contains 13 residues. Germline CDR1 and CDR2: SGHNT and YENEEA. The CDR3 here is CASRKSGDNEQFF. The CDR3 nucleotides read TGTGCCAGCAGAAAATCGGGGGACAATGAGCAGTTCTTC.

The chain combines TRBV19 with TRBJ1-2; D may be TRBD1 (6 bases). V lost 0 bases and J 4 bases, leaving 9 bases between the germline ends. CDR1 and CDR2 (germline): LNHDA, SQIVND (reference sequence). The CDR3 spans 14 residues. Here the CDR3 DNA reads TGTGCCAGTAGTATAGACAGGGACATCTATGGCTACACCTTC. It codes for CASSIDRDIYGYTF.

The chain is built from TRBV30 and TRBJ1-6; D unresolved. The V end was cut by 7 bases, the J end by 0 bases, with 7 bases between. There are 13 residues in the CDR3. Germline V gives CDR1 GTSNPN, CDR2 SVGIG (reference sequence). The CDR3 sequence is CAFSSSYNSPLHF. DNA of the CDR3: TGTGCCTTTTCGAGCTCCTATAATTCACCCCTCCACTTT.

The rearrangement joins TRBV18 to TRBJ2-1, with 7 nucleotides matching TRBD1. The V gene end was trimmed by 3 bases and the J gene end by 6 bases; junction bases not matched to a gene: 11. The V gene's germline CDR1 is KGHSH and CDR2 LQKENI. The CDR3 consists of 16 residues. The CDR3 DNA sequence: TGTGCCAGCTCACCTTCCCCGACAGGGTCCCGCAATGAGCAGTTCTTC. It yields the protein CASSPSPTGSRNEQFF.